Below, 23 T cell receptor beta chains from the same sample are listed, as sequenced in a study of sequential checkpoint blockade in melanoma (dated by TCRdb to the late 2010s). The treatment or condition label corresponds to: randomized to nivolumab then ipilimumab (arm A) or the reverse (arm B). Libraries were made using the immunoSEQ multiplex PCR assay. Sourced from immuneACCESS, this table was stored by TCRdb with only in-frame sequences that have V and J called. A share of the clones is absent; for the studies checked, an unresolved V gene accounts for under half, and the remainder has no known explanation. A total of tens of thousands of clones appear in this sample, around 85% of them only once. Around 30% of the sample is taken by the ten largest. The material sequenced was CD8+ T cells sorted from blood (inferred from file names), taken from a patient given nivolumab and ipilimumab in sequence. Receptors originate from a human donor with melanoma.

This chain links TRBV28 with TRBJ1-5; D perhaps matches TRBD1 (5 bases). CDR1 and CDR2 from the germline V gene are MDHEN and SYDVKM. V shed 2 bases and J shed 5 bases, with 10 bases lying between them. The CDR3 extends over 14 amino acids. CDR3 in DNA: TGTGCCAGCAGTTTAAGGGGCGGAGATCAGCCCCAGCATTTT. It specifies CASSLRGGDQPQHF.

V is TRBV6-1 and J is TRBJ1-1, with D tentatively TRBD1 (6 bases). The CDR3 contains 15 residues. The germline V gene has CDR1 MNHNS and CDR2 SASEGT. Trimming left V 1 base short and J 4 bases short, with 13 bases between. CDR3 bases: TGTGCCAGCAGTGAAGTCGGGGGCGGGGGCACTGAAGCTTTCTTT. Encoded protein: CASSEVGGGGTEAFF.

V and J are TRBV7-9 and TRBJ2-7, with TRBD2 identical over 7 bases. The trim removed 3 bases at V and 3 bases at J, leaving 11 bases unmatched. Per the germline V gene, CDR1 is SEHNR and CDR2 is FQNEAQ (reference sequence). The length of the CDR3 is 16 residues. CDR3 in amino acids: CASSLGEGLFLYEQYF. The CDR3 DNA sequence: TGTGCCAGCAGCTTGGGGGAGGGCCTGTTCCTCTACGAGCAGTACTTC.

V and J are TRBV30 and TRBJ1-3; perhaps TRBD1 as D (5 bases). Looked up from germline, CDR1 is GTSNPN and CDR2 is SVGIG (reference sequence). V was pared by 3 bases and J by 4 bases, with 16 bases between. The CDR3 runs to 15 residues. The CDR3: CAWRAGVSSGNTIYF. CDR3 sequence (DNA): TGTGCCTGGAGGGCGGGGGTTAGTTCGGGAAACACCATATATTTT.

This chain joins TRBV28 and TRBJ2-7; TRBD1 agrees at 8 bases. J gave up 7 bases and V 1 base, and 3 bases lay outside the gene matches. Germline loops: CDR1 MDHEN, CDR2 SYDVKM. The CDR3 loop spans 13 amino acids. The CDR3 spells CASSLFRGLEQYF. The CDR3 DNA follows: TGTGCCAGCAGTTTATTCAGGGGGCTTGAGCAGTACTTC.

The chain uses TRBV6-6 and TRBJ2-5; weak D call: TRBD2 (5 bases). Germline V gene lookup returns CDR1 MNHNY and CDR2 SVGAGI (reference sequence). This CDR3 is built from 16 residues. V was pared by 1 base and J by 1 base, with 13 bases between. The CDR3 spells CASSYLPPTSQETQYF. CDR3 sequence (DNA): TGTGCCAGCAGTTACTTACCCCCAACTAGCCAAGAGACCCAGTACTTC.

The gene calls are TRBV6-1 and TRBJ2-3; 13 bases agree with TRBD2. Germline-derived CDR1 and CDR2 are MNHNS and SASEGT. This CDR3 has 19 amino acids. V shed 3 bases, J shed 1 base, and the junction held 10 bases outside the gene matches. The CDR3 region has the DNA TGTGCCAGCAGTGACGGGGGACTAGCGGGGCAATCTGGCACAGATACGCAGTATTTT. Translating gives CASSDGGLAGQSGTDTQYF.

This chain connects TRBV5-1 to TRBJ2-1; maybe TRBD2 (6 bases). The V gene lost 0 bases and the J gene lost 9 bases, with 10 bases spanning the gap. The germline V gene encodes CDR1 SGHRS and CDR2 YFSETQ. CDR3 length: 13 residues. CDR3: CASSLALGGEQFF. The CDR3 DNA follows: TGCGCCAGCAGCTTGGCCTTGGGAGGTGAGCAGTTCTTC. The full variable domain, completed using reference TRBV5-1 and TRBJ2-1, is KAGVTQTPRYLIKTRGQQVTLSCSPISGHRSVSWYQQTPGQGLQFLFEYFSETQRNKGNFPGRFSGRQFSNSRSEMNVSTLELGDSALYLCASSLALGGEQFFGPGTRLTVL.

V and J are TRBV9 and TRBJ2-7, with 7 bases fitting TRBD2. Germline V gene lookup returns CDR1 SGDLS and CDR2 YYNGEE. The J segment lost 3 bases and the V segment lost 3 bases, leaving 9 bases of the junction unmatched. The CDR3 is 15 residues long. CDR3 region: CASSESGLRNYEQYF. CDR3 DNA: TGTGCCAGCAGCGAGTCGGGACTACGAAACTACGAGCAGTACTTC.

This clone occurred a few times. This chain joins TRBV30 and TRBJ1-1, with TRBD1 matching 9 bases. The CDR3 runs 12 residues. V was pared by 3 bases and J by 8 bases, with 4 bases of the junction left unmatched. Germline CDR1 GTSNPN, CDR2 SVGIG (reference sequence). The CDR3 protein is CAWSPTGGEAFF. CDR3 in DNA: TGTGCCTGGAGCCCGACAGGGGGAGAAGCTTTCTTT.

The rearrangement uses TRBV7-2 and TRBJ1-3; TRBD1 is a possible D gene (5 bases). This CDR3 contains 12 residues. The ends were cut back, 6 bases at V and 9 bases at J, with 12 bases in the middle. CDR1 is SGHTA, CDR2 FQGNSA, per germline. CDR3 sequence reads: CASSPLGGTIYF. As DNA, the CDR3 is TGTGCCAGCAGTCCCCTGGGGGGCACCATATATTTT.

The V call is TRBV19, the J call TRBJ2-7, with 7 bases identical to TRBD1. With 1 base clipped from V and 6 bases from J, the junction kept 9 bases outside the gene matches. Germline V gene lookup returns CDR1 LNHDA and CDR2 SQIVND (reference sequence). The CDR3 totals 15 residues. The CDR3 nucleotides are TGTGCCAGTAGTATAGTCCCGGGACAGAGATCCGAGCAGTACTTC. Amino acids: CASSIVPGQRSEQYF. The full variable domain, its missing parts supplied by reference TRBV19 and TRBJ2-7, is DGGITQSPKYLFRKEGQNVTLSCEQNLNHDAMYWYRQDPGQGLRLIYYSQIVNDFQKGDIAEGYSVSREKKESFPLTVTSAQKNPTAFYLCASSIVPGQRSEQYFGPGTRLTVT.

This clone has a single count. This sequence joins TRBV29-1 and TRBJ2-1; 9 nucleotides agree with TRBD2. The CDR3 contains 16 residues. J was trimmed by 3 bases and V by 5 bases; bases with no gene match: 11. Germline loops: CDR1 SQVTM, CDR2 ANQGSEA. The CDR3 coding sequence is TGCAGCGTTCCCCTAGGGCTAGCGGGGATCTACAATGAGCAGTTCTTC. This translates into CSVPLGLAGIYNEQFF.

The chain employs TRBV4-1 and TRBJ1-2; 10 nucleotides align to TRBD1. Germline V gene sequence: CDR1 MGHRA, CDR2 YSYEKL. The V and J ends lost 6 bases and 1 base, in that order; junction bases with no gene match: 5. The length of the CDR3 is 15 residues. This CDR3 is CASSRTGGDNYGYTF. The CDR3 nucleotides read TGCGCCAGCAGTCGGACAGGGGGTGATAACTATGGCTACACCTTC.

This rearrangement joins TRBV28 to TRBJ2-7; 7 bases agree with TRBD1. The CDR3 loop spans 12 amino acids. The germline CDR1 and CDR2 sequences are MDHEN and SYDVKM. J lost 7 bases, V lost 8 bases, and 8 bases had no gene match. The CDR3 nucleotides are TGTGCCAGCCGGGACAGCCTAATTGAGCAGTACTTC. The encoded protein is CASRDSLIEQYF.

The chain recombines TRBV27 with TRBJ2-3; a possible D gene is TRBD1 (6 bases). CDR1 and CDR2 from the germline V gene are MNHEY and SMNVEV (reference sequence). V was cut by 4 bases and J by 0 bases, with 11 bases left in between. The CDR3 runs 15 residues. In nucleotides, the CDR3 is TGTGCCAGCAGTTCACCGACAGGCAGCACAGATACGCAGTATTTT. This sequence encodes CASSSPTGSTDTQYF.

V and J are TRBV7-9 and TRBJ2-5, with 10 positions matching TRBD1. The V gene end was trimmed by 5 bases and the J gene end by 4 bases; junction bases not matched to a gene: 4. CDR1 is SEHNR and CDR2 is FQNEAQ in the germline V gene (reference sequence). This CDR3 spans 14 amino acids. In nucleotides, the CDR3 is TGTGCCAGCAGCCTGGGACAGGGGCTAGAGACCCAGTACTTC. Translating it yields CASSLGQGLETQYF.

The chain has TRBV9 and TRBJ2-7; 7 nucleotides agree with TRBD2. The CDR3 consists of 15 residues. From germline, CDR1 is SGDLS and CDR2 YYNGEE. V was pared by 0 bases and J by 2 bases, with 5 bases of the junction left unmatched. The CDR3 nucleotides are TGTGCCAGCAGCGTAGGATCTAGCGGCCCCTACGAGCAGTACTTC. Residues: CASSVGSSGPYEQYF.

The chain recombines TRBV5-6 with TRBJ1-2; no reliable D call. CDR1 SGHDT and CDR2 YYEEEE come from the germline V gene. The germline V and J ends were trimmed by 0 bases and 0 bases, with 3 bases remaining between them. CDR3 size: 13 residues. CDR3 amino acids: CASSLVANYGYTF. For the CDR3, the DNA is TGTGCCAGCAGCTTGGTAGCTAACTATGGCTACACCTTC.

This chain uses TRBV2 with TRBJ2-5; D may be TRBD1 (6 bases). The J call may be incorrect, as the DNA end agrees better with TRBJ2-7. CDR1 SNHLY and CDR2 FYNNEI come from the germline V gene. This CDR3 comprises 11 residues. The DNA for the CDR3 is TGTGCCAGCAGTACAGGGTACGAGCAGTACTTC. It encodes CASSTGYEQYF.

This chain links TRBV27 with TRBJ2-2, with a weak D call TRBD1 (7 bases). The CDR3 totals 16 residues. The V end was cut by 0 bases, the J end by 4 bases, with 12 bases between. In germline, CDR1 is MNHEY, CDR2 SMNVEV (reference sequence). CDR3: CASSLSRGESTGELFF. In DNA, the CDR3 is TGTGCCAGCAGTTTATCCAGGGGGGAGAGCACCGGGGAGCTGTTTTTT.

This clone was observed a single time. The CDR3 is CASSARGTGGGYTF. The CDR3 DNA is TGTGCCAGCAGCGCCCGAGGGACAGGGGGTGGCTACACCTTC. The chain has TRBV9 and TRBJ1-2; 11 positions match TRBD1. V was pared by 3 bases and J by 7 bases, with 5 bases of the junction left unmatched. The length of the CDR3 is 14 residues. The V gene's germline CDR1 is SGDLS and CDR2 YYNGEE.

This chain links TRBV2 with TRBJ1-2, with 7 bases that match TRBD1. V shed 2 bases and J 8 bases; nucleotides not matched to a gene: 5. The CDR3 totals 13 residues. CDR1 and CDR2 from the germline V gene are SNHLY and FYNNEI. The CDR3 is CASSEMWDRGYTF. The CDR3 DNA reads as TGTGCCAGCAGTGAAATGTGGGACAGAGGCTACACCTTC.